The 26 T cell receptor beta chains below were found in one sample sequenced in a study of a mutant IDH1 vaccine in newly diagnosed glioma. No antigen has been identified for these receptors. The time point denotes: week 35, safety follow-up. Doses comprised 300 ug of mutant IDH1 20-mer peptide each, plus topical imiquimod. This table comes from immunoSEQ multiplex PCR, and its TCRdb copy is limited to in-frame clones, with some not included. This sample has around 57,000 clones; roughly 84% occur once, and the top ten carry about 4%. This specimen was PBMCs, taken from a glioma patient whose treatment included an IDH1 peptide vaccine. These receptors were obtained from a man under 40 with glioma.

The chain has TRBV7-8 and TRBJ2-1; perhaps D is TRBD1 or TRBD2 (5 bases each). Germline V gene sequence: CDR1 SGHVS, CDR2 FQNEAQ. This CDR3 region has 17 residues. V was trimmed by 8 bases and J by 8 bases, leaving 28 bases between them. The CDR3 loop is CASHFRTGTRSPYEQFF. The CDR3 DNA is TGTGCCAGCCACTTCAGGACCGGGACGCGATCCCCTTATGAGCAGTTCTTC.

This chain joins TRBV6-1 and TRBJ1-6; tentative D call: TRBD1 (6 bases). The germline CDR1 and CDR2 sequences are MNHNS and SASEGT. V dropped 5 bases and J dropped 7 bases, with 9 bases sitting between them. This CDR3 has 13 amino acids. CDR3 sequence reads: CASSSQGNSPLHF. The CDR3 DNA is TGTGCCAGCAGTAGTCAGGGGAATTCACCCCTCCACTTT.

The chain links TRBV7-9 to TRBJ2-7, with 11 bases identical to TRBD2. V shed 5 bases, J shed 3 bases, and the junction held 9 bases outside the gene matches. Germline V gives CDR1 SEHNR, CDR2 FQNEAQ (reference sequence). The CDR3 is 16 amino acids. The CDR3 coding sequence is TGTGCCAGCAGCCCCCTTCGTGGGACTAGCGGCTACGAGCAGTACTTC. This encodes CASSPLRGTSGYEQYF.

The sample holds a few counts of this clone. The chain has TRBV9 and TRBJ1-5; D is possibly TRBD1 (6 bases). The CDR3 extends over 14 amino acids. The V end was cut by 5 bases, the J end by 0 bases, with 9 bases between. The germline gives CDR1 SGDLS, CDR2 YYNGEE. CDR3 amino acids: CASSAGASNQPQHF. In DNA, the CDR3 is TGTGCCAGCAGTGCAGGGGCTAGCAATCAGCCCCAGCATTTT.

The chain employs TRBV7-9 and TRBJ2-7; the match to TRBD1 covers 8 bases. The CDR3 has 14 amino acids. The germline gives CDR1 SEHNR, CDR2 FQNEAQ (reference sequence). V lost 6 bases, J lost 2 bases, and 6 bases stayed unmatched. CDR3 protein: CASRWTGQAYEQYF. CDR3 sequence (DNA): TGTGCCAGCAGATGGACGGGACAGGCCTACGAGCAGTACTTC.

This clone has a handful of counts. This chain connects TRBV4-1 to TRBJ1-1, with 10 bases aligning to TRBD1. J was trimmed by 7 bases and V by 0 bases; bases with no gene match: 11. The CDR3 runs 17 residues. The V gene's germline CDR1 is MGHRA and CDR2 YSYEKL. CDR3 nucleotide sequence: TGCGCCAGCAGCCAAGAAATCGGACAGGGGGGTTTTGGTGAAGCTTTCTTT. As protein: CASSQEIGQGGFGEAFF.

V gene TRBV5-8 combines with J gene TRBJ1-1, with 7 bases identical to TRBD1. The CDR3 covers 17 residues. Looked up from germline, CDR1 is SGHTS and CDR2 is YDEGEE. V shed 6 bases and J 3 bases; nucleotides not matched to a gene: 17. The CDR3 coding sequence is TGTGCCAGCACCTTCGGGAGGGGGCGAAGAGTGTACACTGAAGCTTTCTTT. Protein product: CASTFGRGRRVYTEAFF. The full variable domain, completed using reference TRBV5-8 and TRBJ1-1, is EAGVTQSPTHLIKTRGQQATLRCSPISGHTSVYWYQQALGLGLQFLLWYDEGEERNRGNFPPRFSGRQFPNYSSELNVNALELEDSALYLCASTFGRGRRVYTEAFFGQGTRLTVV.

This sequence joins TRBV6-6 and TRBJ1-6; D call uncertain. CDR1 and CDR2 from the germline V gene are MNHNY and SVGAGI (reference sequence). The CDR3 runs 15 residues. V lost 6 bases to trimming and J lost 0 bases, with 9 bases between them. The CDR3 sequence is CASSHGSSYNSPLHF. The CDR3 nucleotides are TGTGCCAGCAGCCACGGAAGCTCCTATAATTCACCCCTCCACTTT.

The J gene is TRBJ2-7, the V gene TRBV2; 7 bases map to TRBD1. J was trimmed by 0 bases and V by 1 base; bases with no gene match: 9. Per the germline V gene, CDR1 is SNHLY and CDR2 is FYNNEI. The CDR3 is 17 amino acids. In DNA, the CDR3 is TGTGCCAGCAGTGAAGGAGACAGGGCCGTTATCTCCTACGAGCAGTACTTC. Amino acids: CASSEGDRAVISYEQYF.

The chain recombines TRBV7-9 with TRBJ1-2; D is possibly TRBD1 (6 bases). V was shortened by 0 bases and J by 3 bases, with 11 bases between the two germline ends. The CDR3 has 15 residues. CDR1 is SEHNR and CDR2 is FQNEAQ in the germline V gene (reference sequence). The CDR3: CASSLAGGADYGYTF. The CDR3 DNA is TGTGCCAGCAGCTTAGCGGGGGGCGCGGACTATGGCTACACCTTC.

The chain combines TRBV7-8 with TRBJ1-6; D is unresolved. Trimming cost V 5 bases and J 3 bases, with 5 bases left between them. CDR1 and CDR2 from the germline V gene are SGHVS and FQNEAQ. CDR3 length equals 13 residues. The CDR3 DNA sequence: TGTGCCAGCAGCGCCATCTATAATTCACCCCTCCACTTT. Protein sequence: CASSAIYNSPLHF.

The V gene is TRBV19, the J gene TRBJ2-7; no firm D call. The CDR3 runs to 12 residues. CDR1 and CDR2 from the germline V gene are LNHDA and SQIVND (reference sequence). Deletions cut 5 bases from V and 6 bases from J, with 11 bases between. The CDR3 loop is CASSEELSEQYF. The DNA for the CDR3 is TGTGCCAGTAGTGAAGAGTTGAGCGAGCAGTACTTC. The entire variable domain, with the rest obtained from reference TRBV19 and TRBJ2-7, is as follows: DGGITQSPKYLFRKEGQNVTLSCEQNLNHDAMYWYRQDPGQGLRLIYYSQIVNDFQKGDIAEGYSVSREKKESFPLTVTSAQKNPTAFYLCASSEELSEQYFGPGTRLTVT.

The rearrangement uses TRBV11-2 and TRBJ1-5; 8 nucleotides line up with TRBD1. The CDR3 extends over 15 amino acids. From germline, CDR1 is SGHAT and CDR2 FQNNGV. The V and J ends lost 6 bases and 4 bases, in that order; junction bases with no gene match: 8. The CDR3 region is CASRPGTGGNQPQHF. The CDR3 DNA is TGTGCCAGCAGGCCGGGGACAGGAGGGAATCAGCCCCAGCATTTT.

This clone appeared a few times. The genes are TRBV18 and TRBJ1-1, with D possibly being TRBD1 (5 bases). The V gene lost 4 bases and the J gene lost 3 bases, with 9 bases spanning the gap. Germline V gene sequence: CDR1 KGHSH, CDR2 LQKENI. This CDR3 comprises 13 residues. This chain's CDR3 is CASSQGIDTEAFF. The CDR3 DNA is TGTGCCAGCTCACAGGGGATCGACACTGAAGCTTTCTTT.

The J gene is TRBJ2-7, the V gene TRBV9; 9 bases align to TRBD1. The CDR3 consists of 15 residues. Germline CDR1 SGDLS, CDR2 YYNGEE. V shed 4 bases, J shed 2 bases, and the junction held 7 bases outside the gene matches. The DNA for the CDR3 is TGTGCCAGCAGCCTAAGGGACAGGGAAACCTACGAGCAGTACTTC. This gives the protein CASSLRDRETYEQYF. Looking up the rest from reference TRBV9 and TRBJ2-7 gives the full variable domain: DSGVTQTPKHLITATGQRVTLRCSPRSGDLSVYWYQQSLDQGLQFLIQYYNGEERAKGNILERFSAQQFPDLHSELNLSSLELGDSALYFCASSLRDRETYEQYFGPGTRLTVT.

This clone was detected once. This chain connects TRBV29-1 to TRBJ2-2, with 9 bases that match TRBD1. Germline CDR1 reads SQVTM; CDR2 reads ANQGSEA. J lost 2 bases, V lost 7 bases, and 5 bases had no gene match. CDR3 length equals 14 residues. The CDR3 is CSAGDRVNTGELFF. The CDR3 nucleotides read TGCAGCGCTGGGGACAGGGTCAACACCGGGGAGCTGTTTTTT.

The V call is TRBV10-1, the J call TRBJ1-4; 8 bases map to TRBD1. CDR3 length: 15 residues. The germline V gene encodes CDR1 WNHNN and CDR2 SYGVQD (reference sequence). Trimming took 4 bases from V and 6 from J; bases not matched to a gene: 7. The CDR3 region has the DNA TGCGCCAGCAGTGCGCCGGGACAGGTGCATGAAAAACTGTTTTTT. Amino acids: CASSAPGQVHEKLFF.

This chain joins TRBV5-1 and TRBJ1-1, with TRBD1 as a possible D gene (6 bases). The germline V gene has CDR1 SGHRS and CDR2 YFSETQ. The CDR3 totals 14 residues. Trimming took off 4 bases at V and 3 bases at J, with 13 bases between the two ends. DNA for the CDR3: TGCGCCAGCAGCAAACAGGGCTTGGACACTGAAGCTTTCTTT. As protein: CASSKQGLDTEAFF.

This chain connects TRBV5-6 to TRBJ2-3, with D perhaps matching TRBD1 (6 bases). The V gene's germline CDR1 is SGHDT and CDR2 YYEEEE. The CDR3 sequence is 15 residues long. The germline V and J ends were trimmed by 2 bases and 6 bases, with 16 bases remaining between them. This CDR3 is CASSLPTGWVDTQYF. For the CDR3, the DNA is TGTGCCAGCAGCTTACCGACAGGTTGGGTGGATACGCAGTATTTT.

This chain uses TRBV6-6 with TRBJ2-5; TRBD2 matches 7 bases. The CDR3 has 15 amino acids. V shed 6 bases and J 2 bases; nucleotides not matched to a gene: 9. Germline CDR1 reads MNHNY; CDR2 reads SVGAGI (reference sequence). In nucleotides, the CDR3 is TGTGCCAGCAGACCGGGGGAGGGATGGCAAGAGACCCAGTACTTC. The encoded protein is CASRPGEGWQETQYF.

The rearrangement links TRBV4-1 to TRBJ2-1; the D gene could be TRBD1 or TRBD2 (5 bases each). The CDR3 length is 16 residues. The germline V and J ends were trimmed by 2 bases and 6 bases, with 17 bases remaining between them. Germline V lookup: CDR1 MGHRA, CDR2 YSYEKL. The CDR3 loop is CASSQPAGTRPNEQFF. CDR3 nucleotides: TGCGCCAGCAGCCAACCGGCAGGGACCAGACCCAATGAGCAGTTCTTC.

The rearrangement links TRBV10-2 to TRBJ1-2; D not resolved. V was trimmed by 3 bases and J by 2 bases, leaving 7 bases between them. Germline loops: CDR1 WSHSY, CDR2 SAAADI. The CDR3 covers 13 residues. In DNA, the CDR3 is TGCGCCAGCAGTGATAAGGGAAACTATGGCTACACCTTC. It codes for CASSDKGNYGYTF.

The chain combines TRBV7-6 with TRBJ2-3; D is possibly TRBD2 (5 bases). CDR1 is SGHVS, CDR2 FNYEAQ, per germline. Trimming left V 6 bases short and J 3 bases short, with 10 bases between. This CDR3 has 13 residues. CDR3 sequence reads: CASRPTGTDTQYF. The DNA of the CDR3 is TGTGCCAGCAGGCCCACGGGGACAGATACGCAGTATTTT.

This clone was seen a few times. The rearrangement links TRBV7-9 to TRBJ1-3; TRBD1 might be the D (6 bases). Germline CDR1 reads SEHNR; CDR2 reads FQNEAQ (reference sequence). The CDR3 spans 16 residues. V was trimmed by 5 bases and J by 0 bases, leaving 14 bases between them. The CDR3 loop is CASSPRQEISGNTIYF. CDR3 DNA: TGTGCCAGCAGCCCCAGACAGGAGATCTCTGGAAACACCATATATTTT.

The chain joins TRBV27 to TRBJ1-2; 9 bases are a match to TRBD1. The ends lost 7 bases at V and 10 bases at J; junction bases unmatched: 10. The CDR3 loop spans 13 amino acids. Germline loops: CDR1 MNHEY, CDR2 SMNVEV (reference sequence). CDR3: CASTLTGGSHYTF. The CDR3, as DNA: TGTGCCAGCACGCTGACAGGGGGTTCGCACTACACCTTC.

The chain recombines TRBV30 with TRBJ2-1, with 11 bases matching TRBD2. The trim removed 4 bases at V and 10 bases at J, leaving 12 bases unmatched. Germline V gene data show CDR1 as GTSNPN and CDR2 as SVGIG (reference sequence). There are 15 residues in the CDR3. DNA for the CDR3: TGTGCCTGGATCAGTAGCGGGGGGGTTCGGGTCGAGCAGTTCTTC. Protein: CAWISSGGVRVEQFF. Together with reference TRBV30 and TRBJ2-1, the CDR3 gives the full variable domain: SQTIHQWPATLVQPVGSPLSLECTVEGTSNPNLYWYRQAAGRGLQLLFYSVGIGQISSEVPQNLSASRPQDRQFILSSKKLLLSDSGFYLCAWISSGGVRVEQFFGPGTRLTVL.